The 14 T cell receptor beta chains reported below all come from one sample, sequenced in a study of shared clonotypes between healthy human individuals. Method: immunoSEQ multiplex PCR; TCRdb's copy keeps in-frame clones and lacks some. The table shows fewer than 550,000 clones, with almost 80% occurring only once. Sequencing input: PBMCs. The receptors were gathered from a woman aged 40-49 years in good health. Some clones in this sample may be carry-over from other donors' samples.

A few counts support this clone. The V gene is TRBV2, the J gene TRBJ2-7; TRBD1 is a possible D gene (6 bases). V lost 7 bases and J lost 3, with 16 bases in between. In germline, CDR1 is SNHLY, CDR2 FYNNEI. The CDR3 sequence is 14 residues long. The CDR3 coding sequence is TGTGCCAGCATTAACCGGGACACACACTACGAGCAGTACTTC. This codes for CASINRDTHYEQYF.

V usage is TRBV7-9 and J usage is TRBJ2-5, with 7 positions matching TRBD1. In germline, CDR1 is SEHNR, CDR2 FQNEAQ (reference sequence). This CDR3 contains 17 residues. Trimming took 5 bases from V and 2 from J; bases not matched to a gene: 14. The CDR3 DNA reads as TGTGCCAGCAGCCCCCCGTGGTCGGGGACAGATCAAGAGACCCAGTACTTC. Translated, it gives CASSPPWSGTDQETQYF.

The V gene is TRBV5-1, the J gene TRBJ2-3; 13 positions match TRBD2. The CDR3 covers 16 residues. Germline V gene data show CDR1 as SGHRS and CDR2 as YFSETQ. The ends lost 4 bases at V and 5 bases at J; junction bases unmatched: 7. This CDR3 is CASSRTSGRAKDTQYF. For the CDR3, the DNA is TGCGCCAGCAGCAGAACTAGCGGGAGGGCTAAAGATACGCAGTATTTT.

V is TRBV6-1 and J is TRBJ2-3; 9 bases line up with TRBD1. The germline V gene encodes CDR1 MNHNS and CDR2 SASEGT. V was clipped by 3 bases and J by 2 bases; unmatched bases: 3. The CDR3 is made up of 15 amino acids. CDR3 in amino acids: CASSEDRGSTDTQYF. CDR3 in DNA: TGTGCCAGCAGTGAGGACAGGGGCTCCACAGATACGCAGTATTTT.

The chain uses TRBV27 and TRBJ2-7; D possibly corresponds to TRBD1 (5 bases). The V gene lost 2 bases and the J gene lost 3 bases, with 20 bases spanning the gap. Germline CDR1 and CDR2: MNHEY and SMNVEV (reference sequence). The CDR3 length is 17 residues. The CDR3 sequence is CASSLILGQGKLYEQYF. The CDR3 nucleotides are TGTGCCAGCAGTTTAATTCTGGGTCAGGGAAAACTCTACGAGCAGTACTTC.

The chain has TRBV6-5 and TRBJ2-1; 7 nucleotides match TRBD1. Losses at the gene ends were 6 bases for V and 7 bases for J; bases not matched to a gene: 6. Germline-derived CDR1 and CDR2 are MNHEY and SVGAGI. CDR3 length equals 13 residues. CDR3 in amino acids: CASRAGTENEQFF. CDR3 DNA: TGTGCCAGCAGGGCCGGGACAGAGAATGAGCAGTTCTTC.

There are a few counts of this clone. This rearrangement joins TRBV7-6 to TRBJ2-5; 7 bases line up with TRBD2. Trimming cost V 5 bases and J 4 bases; bases outside gene matches: 7. The CDR3 loop spans 14 amino acids. Germline loops: CDR1 SGHVS, CDR2 FNYEAQ. Here the CDR3 reads CASSGSAGVETQYF. Here the CDR3 DNA reads TGTGCCAGCAGCGGGTCGGCGGGAGTAGAGACCCAGTACTTC.

This clone has just a few counts. The chain has TRBV4-2 and TRBJ1-4; the D gene is possibly TRBD1 (6 bases). This CDR3 contains 16 residues. V lost 4 bases, J lost 5 bases, and 17 bases lay in between. Germline loops: CDR1 LGHNA, CDR2 YNFKEQ. The CDR3 here is CASSPRAGEGNEKLFF. CDR3 coding DNA: TGTGCCAGCAGCCCCCGAGCAGGGGAAGGGAATGAAAAACTGTTTTTT.

This chain uses TRBV4-2 with TRBJ1-1, with 11 bases that match TRBD1. This CDR3 is built from 16 residues. The junction had 9 bases not matched to a gene; V was cut back by 5 bases and J by 4 bases. In germline, CDR1 is LGHNA, CDR2 YNFKEQ. This CDR3 reads CASSNPSGTGGTEAFF. CDR3 DNA: TGTGCCAGCAGCAACCCTTCCGGGACAGGGGGCACTGAAGCTTTCTTT.

This chain links TRBV2 with TRBJ2-7; tentatively, D is TRBD2 (6 bases). The CDR3 is 11 residues long. The germline V and J ends were trimmed by 5 bases and 7 bases, with 9 bases remaining between them. The germline V gene has CDR1 SNHLY and CDR2 FYNNEI. CDR3 DNA: TGTGCCAGCAGTAGGGACTGGGAGCAGTACTTC. Translated, it gives CASSRDWEQYF.

This clone has a count of ten or more. The CDR3 reads CASSQGRSAYNEQFF. For the CDR3, the DNA is TGTGCCAGCAGCCAGGGGCGGAGCGCCTACAATGAGCAGTTCTTC. The chain is built from TRBV4-2 and TRBJ2-1, with a possible D match to TRBD1 (5 bases). Trimming left V 3 bases short and J 2 bases short, with 11 bases between. The CDR3 length is 15 residues. Germline loops: CDR1 LGHNA, CDR2 YNFKEQ.

The chain carries TRBV7-6 and TRBJ1-2; D not certain. Germline V gene data show CDR1 as SGHVS and CDR2 as FNYEAQ. V dropped 4 bases and J dropped 8 bases, with 17 bases sitting between them. The CDR3 has 14 amino acids. The CDR3 DNA sequence: TGTGCCAGCAGCTCCCTCCCTCAAACGGGAGGCTACACCTTC. It specifies CASSSLPQTGGYTF.

The rearrangement uses TRBV7-3 and TRBJ2-3; maybe TRBD1 (5 bases). The V and J ends lost 3 bases and 5 bases respectively, with 9 bases between them. CDR3 size: 13 residues. CDR1 is SGHTA, CDR2 FQGTGA, per germline. CDR3 DNA: TGTGCCAGCAGCTTCCAGGGCGTAGATACGCAGTATTTT. Translating it yields CASSFQGVDTQYF. The entire variable domain, with the rest obtained from reference TRBV7-3 and TRBJ2-3, is as follows: GAGVSQTPSNKVTEKGKYVELRCDPISGHTALYWYRQSLGQGPEFLIYFQGTGAADDSGLPNDRFFAVRPEGSVSTLKIQRTERGDSAVYLCASSFQGVDTQYFGPGTRLTVL.

The chain combines TRBV7-9 with TRBJ2-7; tentatively, D is TRBD2 (7 bases). This CDR3 region has 16 residues. Germline V gene sequence: CDR1 SEHNR, CDR2 FQNEAQ (reference sequence). V lost 3 bases and J 3 bases, leaving 18 bases between the germline ends. The CDR3 coding sequence is TGTGCCAGCAGCTTTCCTCCGGCGGGGGCCTACTACGAGCAGTACTTC. Protein product: CASSFPPAGAYYEQYF.